This T cell receptor beta chain came from a study of blood T cell repertoires in COVID-19. Turning to the study itself: The study drew acute and convalescent COVID-19 samples from the United States, Italy and Spain. In each case, the material was cDNA or gDNA derived from T cells, B-cell-depleted T cells, or PBMCs.

In the original processing: The authors estimated nucleated cell counts from reference gene primer amplification. Sequencing used immunoSEQ multiplex PCR; TCRdb keeps in-frame clones, though not all of them. D and trimming were read from the DNA, whereas the V and J calls and clone size are those reported in that table. The sample lists around 120,000 clones, 80% to 90% occurring once. The germline V gene encodes CDR1 SGHDT and CDR2 YYEEEE. Deletions cut 0 bases from V and 4 bases from J, with 11 bases between. The CDR3 has 14 residues. Sequencing input: peripheral blood. The rearrangement joins TRBV5-6 to TRBJ2-7; no firm D call. The TCR comes from a woman aged 45-59 years with active or convalescent COVID-19. The CDR3 protein is CASSLATPGYEQYF. Written as DNA, the CDR3 is TGTGCCAGCAGCTTGGCCACGCCCGGGTACGAGCAGTACTTC.